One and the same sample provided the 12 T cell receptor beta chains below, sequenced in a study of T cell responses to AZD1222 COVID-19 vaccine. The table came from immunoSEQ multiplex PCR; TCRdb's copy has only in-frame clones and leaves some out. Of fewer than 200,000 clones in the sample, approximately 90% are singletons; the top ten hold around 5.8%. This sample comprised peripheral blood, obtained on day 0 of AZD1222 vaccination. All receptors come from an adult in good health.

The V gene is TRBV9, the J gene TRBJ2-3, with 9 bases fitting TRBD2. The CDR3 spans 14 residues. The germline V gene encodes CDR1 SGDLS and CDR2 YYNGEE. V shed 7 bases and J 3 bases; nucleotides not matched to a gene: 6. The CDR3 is CASVRLAGTDTQYF. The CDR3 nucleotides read TGTGCCAGCGTCCGTCTAGCGGGGACAGATACGCAGTATTTT. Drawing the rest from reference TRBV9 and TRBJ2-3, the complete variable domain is DSGVTQTPKHLITATGQRVTLRCSPRSGDLSVYWYQQSLDQGLQFLIQYYNGEERAKGNILERFSAQQFPDLHSELNLSSLELGDSALYFCASVRLAGTDTQYFGPGTRLTVL.

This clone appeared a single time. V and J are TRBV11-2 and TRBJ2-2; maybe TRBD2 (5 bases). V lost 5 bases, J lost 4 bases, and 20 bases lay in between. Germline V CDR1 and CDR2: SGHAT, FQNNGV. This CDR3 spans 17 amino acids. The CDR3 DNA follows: TGTGCCAGCAGCCCCTCCCCAATTAGCGTGAGCACCGGGGAGCTGTTTTTT. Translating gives CASSPSPISVSTGELFF.

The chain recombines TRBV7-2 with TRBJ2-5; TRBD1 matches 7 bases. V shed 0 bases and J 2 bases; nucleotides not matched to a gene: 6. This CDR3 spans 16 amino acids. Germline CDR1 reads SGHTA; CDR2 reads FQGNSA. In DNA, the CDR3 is TGTGCCAGCAGCTTAGCAGGGGGCGCGATTCAAGAGACCCAGTACTTC. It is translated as CASSLAGGAIQETQYF.

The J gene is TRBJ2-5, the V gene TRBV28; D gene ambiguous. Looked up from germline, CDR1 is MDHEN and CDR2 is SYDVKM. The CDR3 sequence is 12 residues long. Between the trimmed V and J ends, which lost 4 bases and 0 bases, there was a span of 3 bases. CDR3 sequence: CASSSYQETQYF. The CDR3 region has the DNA TGTGCCAGCAGTTCTTACCAAGAGACCCAGTACTTC.

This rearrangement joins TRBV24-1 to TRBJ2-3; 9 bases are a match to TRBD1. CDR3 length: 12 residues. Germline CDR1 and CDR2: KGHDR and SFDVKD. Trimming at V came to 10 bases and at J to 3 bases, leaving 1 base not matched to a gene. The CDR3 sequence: CATGQGTDTQYF. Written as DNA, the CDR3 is TGTGCCACGGGACAGGGTACAGATACGCAGTATTTT.

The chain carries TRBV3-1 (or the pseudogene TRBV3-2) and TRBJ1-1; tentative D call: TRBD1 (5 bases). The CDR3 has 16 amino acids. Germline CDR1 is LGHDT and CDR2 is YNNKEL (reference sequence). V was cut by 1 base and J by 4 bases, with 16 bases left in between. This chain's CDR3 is CASSQVPGRPGTEAFF. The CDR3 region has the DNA TGTGCCAGCAGCCAAGTTCCGGGACGTCCCGGCACTGAAGCTTTCTTT.

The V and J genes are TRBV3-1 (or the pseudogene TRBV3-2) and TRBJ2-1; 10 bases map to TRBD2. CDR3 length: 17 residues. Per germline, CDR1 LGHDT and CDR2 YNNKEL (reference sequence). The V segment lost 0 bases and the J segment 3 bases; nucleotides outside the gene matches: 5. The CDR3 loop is CASSQDSSGGDYNEQFF. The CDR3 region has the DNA TGTGCCAGCAGCCAAGATTCTAGCGGGGGAGACTACAATGAGCAGTTCTTC.

The CDR3 DNA reads as TGTGCCATCAAACCATATTGGGCCGGGGAGCTGTTTTTT. Translated: CAIKPYWAGELFF. The chain combines TRBV10-3 with TRBJ2-2; D remains ambiguous. CDR1 and CDR2 (germline): ENHRY, SYGVKD. The V and J ends lost 7 bases and 6 bases respectively, with 12 bases between them. The CDR3 loop spans 13 amino acids.

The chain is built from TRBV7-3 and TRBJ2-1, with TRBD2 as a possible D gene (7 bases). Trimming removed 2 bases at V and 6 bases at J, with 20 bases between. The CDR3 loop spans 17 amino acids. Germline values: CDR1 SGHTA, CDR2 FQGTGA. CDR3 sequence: CASSLSRGRGRANEQFF. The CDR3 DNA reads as TGTGCCAGCAGCTTATCACGGGGGCGAGGGAGGGCCAATGAGCAGTTCTTC.

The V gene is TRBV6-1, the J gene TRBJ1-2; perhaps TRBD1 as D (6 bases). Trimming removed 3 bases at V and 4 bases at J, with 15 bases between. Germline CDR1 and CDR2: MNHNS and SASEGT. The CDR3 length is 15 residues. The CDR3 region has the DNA TGTGCCAGCAGTGAGCCAGGGGCCCCCATCTATGGCTACACCTTC. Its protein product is CASSEPGAPIYGYTF.

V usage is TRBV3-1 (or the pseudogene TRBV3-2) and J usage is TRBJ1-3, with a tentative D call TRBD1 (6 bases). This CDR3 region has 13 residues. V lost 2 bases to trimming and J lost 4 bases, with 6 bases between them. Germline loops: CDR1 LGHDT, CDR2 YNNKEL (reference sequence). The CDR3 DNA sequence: TGTGCCAGCAGCCAACAGGGGGGAAACACCATATATTTT. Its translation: CASSQQGGNTIYF.

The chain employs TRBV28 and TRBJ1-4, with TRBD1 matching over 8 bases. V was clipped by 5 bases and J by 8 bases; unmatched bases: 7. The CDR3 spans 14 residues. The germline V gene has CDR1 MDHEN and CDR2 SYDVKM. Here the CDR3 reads CASSQQGVAEKLFF. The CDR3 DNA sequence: TGTGCCAGCAGTCAACAGGGGGTGGCCGAAAAACTGTTTTTT.